Listed here are 31 T cell receptor beta chains from one sample, sequenced in a study of blood T cells in healthy people across ages. Primed by a sample-barcoded 5' primer and a J-beta primer mix, a second PCR proceeded for about 6 to 12 cycles. TCRdb reprocessed the 5' RACE reads via MiXCR and lists one record per CDR3 protein. The data show about 570,000 distinct CDR3 sequences, 25% to 30% seen once. The sequenced sample consisted of blood. These receptors all stem from a woman between 65 and 79 years old in good health.

This clonotype came up many times. CDR3 nucleotide sequence: TGTGCCATCAGTAGGACGGTCAACTATGGCTACACCTTC. It specifies CAISRTVNYGYTF. This chain uses TRBV10-3 with TRBJ1-2; D uncertain. The V end was cut by 5 bases, the J end by 2 bases, with 9 bases between. Per germline, CDR1 ENHRY and CDR2 SYGVKD. This CDR3 has 13 amino acids.

This clonotype was detected many times. This rearrangement joins TRBV11-2 to TRBJ2-5, with 12 bases fitting TRBD1. The CDR3 runs to 15 residues. With V trimmed by 5 bases and J by 9 bases, 10 bases remained unmatched. CDR1 and CDR2 (germline): SGHAT, FQNNGV. This CDR3 is CASSTGTGGPRAQYF. CDR3 DNA: TGTGCCAGCAGCACCGGGACAGGGGGCCCAAGGGCCCAGTACTTC.

The chain combines TRBV7-9 with TRBJ2-5; D is possibly TRBD2 (6 bases). Looked up from germline, CDR1 is SEHNR and CDR2 is FQNEAQ (reference sequence). The V gene lost 9 bases and the J gene lost 0 bases, with 11 bases spanning the gap. This CDR3 is built from 13 residues. In nucleotides, the CDR3 is TGTGCCAGTGAAGGACTAAACCAAGAGACCCAGTACTTC. This codes for CASEGLNQETQYF.

This clonotype was observed a few times. V usage is TRBV10-3 and J usage is TRBJ1-1; perhaps TRBD1 as D (5 bases). V lost 3 bases and J 1 base, leaving 6 bases between the germline ends. The length of the CDR3 is 13 residues. Germline V gene sequence: CDR1 ENHRY, CDR2 SYGVKD. The CDR3 nucleotides are TGTGCCATCAGTGACAGGGCGAACACTGAAGCTTTCTTT. Its translation is CAISDRANTEAFF.

This clonotype was counted between two and nine times. In DNA form, the CDR3 reads TGTGCCAGCAGGGACCTTGTGGGGGCATACGAGCAGTACTTC. This codes for CASRDLVGAYEQYF. The chain joins TRBV6-2 or TRBV6-3 to TRBJ2-5, with D tentatively TRBD1 (6 bases). The DNA matches TRBJ2-7 better at its end, which makes the J call doubtful. This CDR3 is built from 14 residues. The germline V gene has CDR1 MNHEY and CDR2 SVGEGT.

This clonotype was seen more than once but under ten times. The chain recombines TRBV7-8 with TRBJ2-7; D unresolved. This CDR3 contains 14 residues. Germline V gene sequence: CDR1 SGHVS, CDR2 FQNEAQ. Trimming left V 2 bases short and J 2 bases short, with 10 bases between. The CDR3, as DNA: TGTGCCAGCAGCTTATTGGGGAATACCTACGAGCAGTACTTC. Protein: CASSLLGNTYEQYF.

This clonotype was seen a few times. CDR3: CASSLNTGAQETQYF. DNA for the CDR3: TGTGCCAGCAGCTTGAATACCGGGGCCCAAGAGACCCAGTACTTC. The rearrangement uses TRBV7-6 and TRBJ2-5; tentatively, D is TRBD1 or TRBD2 (5 bases each). The germline V gene encodes CDR1 SGHVS and CDR2 FNYEAQ. V lost 3 bases and J lost 1, with 12 bases in between. The CDR3 runs 15 residues. The full variable domain, with the rest looked up from reference TRBV7-6 and TRBJ2-5, is GAGVSQSPRYKVTKRGQDVALRCDPISGHVSLYWYRQALGQGPEFLTYFNYEAQQDKSGLPNDRFSAERPEGSISTLTIQRTEQRDSAMYRCASSLNTGAQETQYFGPGTRLLVL.

As regards this clonotype: A single base separates this from a much larger clone, so it may be a read error. The chain has TRBV7-3 and TRBJ1-2, with D perhaps TRBD1 (5 bases). There are 14 residues in the CDR3. From germline, CDR1 is SGHTA and CDR2 FQGTGA. The DNA for the CDR3 is TGTGTCAGCAGCTTAACGTCGGCGGGGGATGGGTACACCTTC. Translation gives CVSSLTSAGDGYTF.

This clonotype was recorded many times. CDR3 protein: CASWGLYEQYF. The CDR3 DNA is TGTGCCAGCTGGGGGCTCTACGAGCAGTACTTC. The chain links TRBV28 to TRBJ2-5, with D tentatively TRBD1 (6 bases). The J call may be mistaken, given a closer DNA end match to TRBJ2-7. The CDR3 sequence is 11 residues long. CDR1 is MDHEN, CDR2 SYDVKM, per germline.

This chain links TRBV3-1 with TRBJ2-1; D might be TRBD1 or TRBD2, each matching 6 bases. This CDR3 contains 12 residues. The germline V gene encodes CDR1 LGHDT and CDR2 YNNKEL (reference sequence). Trimming left V 4 bases short and J 12 bases short, with 13 bases between. CDR3 amino acids: CASSRGGPPQFF. In DNA, the CDR3 is TGTGCCAGCAGCCGAGGGGGGCCTCCGCAGTTCTTC.

This clonotype was seen a handful of times. The genes are TRBV6-1 and TRBJ2-5; TRBD2 might be the D (5 bases). Looked up from germline, CDR1 is MNHNS and CDR2 is SASEGT. There are 14 residues in the CDR3. V lost 6 bases and J lost 2, with 13 bases in between. The CDR3 DNA is TGTGCCAGCAGCAAAGAGGGTAGGCAAGAGACCCAGTACTTC. Protein: CASSKEGRQETQYF.

This clonotype was recorded a few times. The chain is built from TRBV30 and TRBJ2-6; D remains ambiguous. The CDR3 has 15 residues. V was trimmed by 0 bases and J by 1 base, leaving 7 bases between them. The germline V gene has CDR1 GTSNPN and CDR2 SVGIG (reference sequence). In nucleotides, the CDR3 is TGTGCCTGGAGTGTAAGAAGGTCTGGGGCCAACGTCCTGACTTTC. Amino acids: CAWSVRRSGANVLTF.

The V gene is TRBV24-1, the J gene TRBJ1-1, with D possibly TRBD1 on 6 matching bases. Germline CDR1 and CDR2: KGHDR and SFDVKD. Trimming removed 3 bases at V and 11 bases at J, with 15 bases between. The CDR3 sequence is 13 residues long. For the CDR3, the DNA is TGTGCCACCAGTGATGAGAAGGGGGACCGGGCTTTCTTT. This encodes CATSDEKGDRAFF.

This clonotype has a handful of counts. The rearrangement joins TRBV12-3 or TRBV12-4 to TRBJ1-2; D remains ambiguous. Between the trimmed V and J ends, which lost 5 bases and 7 bases, there was a span of 8 bases. The CDR3 is made up of 11 amino acids. CDR3 sequence (DNA): TGTGCCAGCAGTGCTCGTAGTGGCTACACCTTC. Protein: CASSARSGYTF.

This clonotype was counted between two and nine times. This sequence joins TRBV20-1 and TRBJ1-4, with a weak D call TRBD1 (5 bases). The length of the CDR3 is 16 residues. Trimming shortened V by 2 bases and J by 8 bases, and 21 bases separated the two germline ends. Looked up from germline, CDR1 is DFQATT and CDR2 is SNEGSKA (reference sequence). The CDR3 DNA reads TGCAGTGCTAGACCGCTCACAGCTCAGGGTCAGGAAAAACTGTTTTTT. Translation gives CSARPLTAQGQEKLFF.

The V call is TRBV5-1, the J call TRBJ1-2; D not certain. V lost 2 bases and J lost 10, with 15 bases in between. This CDR3 is built from 13 residues. Germline loops: CDR1 SGHRS, CDR2 YFSETQ. As DNA, the CDR3 is TGCGCCAGCAGCTTATTAGGGCGGAATTTCTACACCTTC. It yields the protein CASSLLGRNFYTF.

The gene calls are TRBV5-1 and TRBJ1-1, with D unresolved. The V end lost 5 bases, the J end lost 5 bases, and 19 bases lay between the germline ends. The CDR3 is made up of 15 amino acids. Germline V gene lookup returns CDR1 SGHRS and CDR2 YFSETQ. CDR3 amino acids: CASRFWTAPGTEAFF. In DNA form, the CDR3 reads TGCGCCAGCAGATTTTGGACGGCCCCGGGGACTGAAGCTTTCTTT.

V gene TRBV4-3 combines with J gene TRBJ1-4; no reliable D call. The CDR3 covers 16 residues. V lost 4 bases and J 3 bases, leaving 15 bases between the germline ends. The germline gives CDR1 LGHNA, CDR2 YSLEER. The CDR3 nucleotides read TGCGCCAGCAGCCTACTACTTACAGCAGCTAATGAAAAACTGTTTTTT. Translated: CASSLLLTAANEKLFF.

The chain combines TRBV2 with TRBJ1-2, with D possibly matching TRBD1 (5 bases). The CDR3 consists of 13 residues. The V gene's germline CDR1 is SNHLY and CDR2 FYNNEI. V shed 4 bases and J shed 2 bases, with 8 bases lying between them. CDR3 nucleotides: TGTGCCAGCAGTGTACAGGAGAACTATGGCTACACCTTC. Its protein product is CASSVQENYGYTF. Full variable domain (outside the CDR3, taken from reference TRBV2 and TRBJ1-2): EPEVTQTPSHQVTQMGQEVILRCVPISNHLYFYWYRQILGQKVEFLVSFYNNEISEKSEIFDDQFSVERPDGSNFTLKIRSTKLEDSAMYFCASSVQENYGYTFGSGTRLTVV.

The rearrangement joins TRBV20-1 to TRBJ1-2; no firm D call. Germline V CDR1 and CDR2: DFQATT, SNEGSKA (reference sequence). The CDR3 is 15 amino acids. The germline V and J ends were trimmed by 0 bases and 0 bases, with 11 bases remaining between them. The CDR3 nucleotides read TGCAGTGCTAGAGATTGGGAGGGCTCTAACTATGGCTACACCTTC. Encoded protein: CSARDWEGSNYGYTF.

In the case of this clonotype: Sequence at one end of the junction differs from germline and may be a read error. The V and J genes are TRBV20-1 and TRBJ1-4; tentatively, D is TRBD1 (6 bases). The CDR3 is 13 residues long. Germline CDR1 reads DFQATT; CDR2 reads SNEGSKA (reference sequence). As DNA, the CDR3 is TGCAGTGCCCCGGTCGTCAGGGGAGAAAAGCTGTTTTTT. Translation gives CSAPVVRGEKLFF.

V and J are TRBV28 and TRBJ2-3; no clear D gene. Trimming shortened V by 5 bases and J by 9 bases, and 12 bases separated the two germline ends. The length of the CDR3 is 12 residues. Germline V gives CDR1 MDHEN, CDR2 SYDVKM. DNA for the CDR3: TGTGCCAGCAGTCCACCACGGTACACGCAGTATTTT. Translation: CASSPPRYTQYF.

This clonotype was seen more than once but under ten times. The chain joins TRBV7-9 to TRBJ1-2, with D possibly being TRBD1 (5 bases). This CDR3 contains 16 residues. V lost 1 base, J lost 3 bases, and 15 bases lay in between. The germline V gene has CDR1 SEHNR and CDR2 FQNEAQ (reference sequence). The CDR3 reads CASSLVPGVWHYGYTF. The CDR3 DNA follows: TGTGCCAGCAGCTTAGTTCCGGGGGTCTGGCACTATGGCTACACCTTC.

This clonotype was recorded a few times. The chain uses TRBV29-1 and TRBJ1-5; D is uncertain. This CDR3 is built from 13 residues. The V end lost 0 bases, the J end lost 3 bases, and 6 bases lay between the germline ends. Germline V gives CDR1 SQVTM, CDR2 ANQGSEA. The CDR3, as DNA: TGCAGCGTTGAAGAGGACTCCAATCAGCCCCAGCATTTT. Translated, it gives CSVEEDSNQPQHF.

The J gene is TRBJ2-7, the V gene TRBV6-2 or TRBV6-3, with D perhaps given as TRBD1 or TRBD2 (5 bases each). This CDR3 contains 17 residues. Trimming shortened V by 2 bases and J by 6 bases, and 23 bases separated the two germline ends. Per germline, CDR1 MNHEY and CDR2 SVGEGT. In DNA form, the CDR3 reads TGTGCCAGCAGTTACAGCTCGGGGACGACGCCGGGGATCGAGCAGTACTTC. Encoded protein: CASSYSSGTTPGIEQYF.

The genes are TRBV7-9 and TRBJ2-3, with TRBD1 identical over 8 bases. The CDR3 runs 20 residues. CDR1 is SEHNR and CDR2 is FQNEAQ in the germline V gene (reference sequence). V was pared by 1 base and J by 3 bases, with 18 bases of the junction left unmatched. CDR3 in amino acids: CASSLGSGGDFLTRTDTQYF. The CDR3 bases are TGTGCCAGCAGCTTAGGATCAGGGGGCGATTTCCTCACTCGGACAGATACGCAGTATTTT.

This chain connects TRBV2 to TRBJ2-1; 9 positions match TRBD1. CDR3 size: 14 residues. CDR1 SNHLY and CDR2 FYNNEI come from the germline V gene. The V gene end was trimmed by 6 bases and the J gene end by 1 base; junction bases not matched to a gene: 1. The CDR3 sequence: CASRDRGSYNEQFF. CDR3 sequence (DNA): TGTGCCAGCAGGGACAGGGGTTCCTACAATGAGCAGTTCTTC.

The gene calls are TRBV28 and TRBJ2-7; 7 positions agree with TRBD1. The CDR3 contains 13 residues. V was pared by 6 bases and J by 2 bases, with 4 bases of the junction left unmatched. Per germline, CDR1 MDHEN and CDR2 SYDVKM. The CDR3 DNA reads as TGTGCCAGCAGGCAGACAGGGACCTACGAGCAGTACTTC. This codes for CASRQTGTYEQYF.

This clonotype was seen a handful of times. The CDR3 loop reads CASSQDRSRGWETQYF. The CDR3, as DNA: TGCGCCAGCAGCCAAGATCGAAGTAGGGGTTGGGAGACCCAGTACTTC. The chain carries TRBV4-3 and TRBJ2-5; D might be TRBD1 (5 bases). From germline, CDR1 is LGHNA and CDR2 YSLEER. The germline V and J ends were trimmed by 0 bases and 5 bases, with 16 bases remaining between them. The CDR3 extends over 16 amino acids.

The chain employs TRBV12-3 or TRBV12-4 and TRBJ1-1; D is possibly TRBD1 (5 bases). Trimming left V 8 bases short and J 10 bases short, with 17 bases between. The length of the CDR3 is 12 residues. The DNA of the CDR3 is TGTGCCAGCGGAGTACAAGGGACGGGAGCTTTCTTT. Translated, it gives CASGVQGTGAFF.

This chain connects TRBV12-3 or TRBV12-4 to TRBJ1-2, with 8 bases lining up with TRBD1. The CDR3 runs to 13 residues. The junction had 5 bases not matched to a gene; V was cut back by 7 bases and J by 4 bases. The CDR3 nucleotides are TGTGCCAGCACGCGGCAGGGGGCCTATGGCTACACCTTC. It encodes CASTRQGAYGYTF.